The entry below gives a single T cell receptor beta chain sequence along with its context. What it binds is unknown. This sample is part of a study of identifying expanded T cells in peripheral blood. CDR3 size: 16 residues. In germline, CDR1 is SGHDT, CDR2 YYEEEE. V was cut by 1 base and J by 1 base, with 14 bases left in between. Clones were read by immunoSEQ multiplex PCR, and TCRdb kept only the in-frame ones, dropping some. The table has 50,000 to 65,000 clones, around 81% seen once; the top ten hold over 15%. No infections or other immune events were documented during collection. Study-wide results and caveats: Roughly two-week clone count variance significantly increased as total template count grew. Approximately 1.2 clones differed between technical replicates, versus approximately 17 and 20 over time.

The receptor comes from a person aged 18 to 75 in good health. The gene calls are TRBV5-6 and TRBJ1-1; perhaps TRBD1 as D (5 bases). Sample: blood. CDR3 sequence: CASSLRAGFANTEAFF. The CDR3 DNA sequence: TGTGCCAGCAGCTTGAGGGCAGGGTTTGCGAACACTGAAGCTTTCTTT.